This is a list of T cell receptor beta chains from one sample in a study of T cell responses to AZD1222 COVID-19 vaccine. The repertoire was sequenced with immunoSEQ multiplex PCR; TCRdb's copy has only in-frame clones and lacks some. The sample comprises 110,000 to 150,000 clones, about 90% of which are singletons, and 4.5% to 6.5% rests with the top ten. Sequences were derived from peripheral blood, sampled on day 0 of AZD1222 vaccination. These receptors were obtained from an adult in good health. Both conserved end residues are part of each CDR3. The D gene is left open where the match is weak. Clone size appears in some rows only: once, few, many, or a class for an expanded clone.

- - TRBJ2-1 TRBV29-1 TGCAGCGTTAAACAGACCTACAATGAGCAGTTCTTC CSVKQTYNEQFF
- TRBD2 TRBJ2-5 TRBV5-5 TGTGCCAGCCAAACTCGTTTGGGGGAGGGCCTTAAAAAAGAGACCCAGTACTTC CASQTRLGEGLKKETQYF
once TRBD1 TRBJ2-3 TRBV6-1 TGTGCCAGCAGACTGACAGGGATCACAGATACGCAGTATTTT CASRLTGITDTQYF
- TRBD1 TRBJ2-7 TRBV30 TGTGCCTGGAGTGTCGGGACAGCTCTCTACGAGCAGTACTTC CAWSVGTALYEQYF
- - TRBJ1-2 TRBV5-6 TGTGCCAGCAGCTTAGCAGGGAACCACTATGGCTACACCTTC CASSLAGNHYGYTF
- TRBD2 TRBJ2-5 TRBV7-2 TGTGCCAGCAAAACACTAGCGGCGGAGGCTGAGACCCAGTACTTC CASKTLAAEAETQYF
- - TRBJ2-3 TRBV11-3 TGTGCCAGCAGCTTAGCAGATACGCAGTATTTT CASSLADTQYF
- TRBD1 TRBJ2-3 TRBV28 TGTGCCAGCAGTTACGGGACAGGGAGCACAGATACGCAGTATTTT CASSYGTGSTDTQYF
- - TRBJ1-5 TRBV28 TGTGCCAGCAGGCCTCTGGTTAGCAATCAGCCCCAGCATTTT CASRPLVSNQPQHF
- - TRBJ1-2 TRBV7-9 TGTGCCAGCAGCTTAGTCCTGGGGAGTAACTATGGCTACACCTTC CASSLVLGSNYGYTF
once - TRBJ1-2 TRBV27 TGTGCCAGCAGTCAAGGACCAGGTGGAGGTGGCTACACCTTC CASSQGPGGGGYTF
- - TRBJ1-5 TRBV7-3 TGTGCCAGCAGCTTATTTCCGATAGCGACAGAGAATCAGCCCCAGCATTTT CASSLFPIATENQPQHF
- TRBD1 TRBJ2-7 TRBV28 TGTGCCAGCAGTCCCGGGACAGGCCCCTACGAGCAGTACTTC CASSPGTGPYEQYF
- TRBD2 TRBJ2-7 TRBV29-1 TGCAGCGTTGGTAGGACTAGCATCCACGAGCAGTACTTC CSVGRTSIHEQYF
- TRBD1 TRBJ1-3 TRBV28 TGTGCCAGCAGTTTATCCGACAACAGGGGGATTCCTGGAAACACCATATATTTT CASSLSDNRGIPGNTIYF
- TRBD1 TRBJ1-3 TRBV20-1 TGCAGTGCTAGTCCTGGGACAGCATTAAACACCATATATTTT CSASPGTALNTIYF
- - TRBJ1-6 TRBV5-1 TGCGCCAGCAGCTTGGAATTTGGGGATTCACCCCTCCACTTT CASSLEFGDSPLHF
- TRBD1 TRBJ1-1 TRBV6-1 TGTGCCAGCAGTGGGGGGACAGGGGGATCGGACACTGAAGCTTTCTTT CASSGGTGGSDTEAFF
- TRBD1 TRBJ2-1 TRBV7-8 TGTGCCAGCGGGACAGGGAGGGCCAATGAGCAGTTCTTC CASGTGRANEQFF
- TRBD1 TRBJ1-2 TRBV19 TGTGCCAGTAGTTTCTGGGGACAGGCGCTCAAATATGGCTACACCTTC CASSFWGQALKYGYTF
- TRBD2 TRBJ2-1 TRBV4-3 TGCGCCAGCAGCCAAGATTCCACAGGACTAGCCGCCGTTAATGAGCAGTTCTTC CASSQDSTGLAAVNEQFF
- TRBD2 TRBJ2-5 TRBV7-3 TGTGCCAGCAGCCCATCGGGGGGGCGGACAGAGACCCAGTACTTC CASSPSGGRTETQYF